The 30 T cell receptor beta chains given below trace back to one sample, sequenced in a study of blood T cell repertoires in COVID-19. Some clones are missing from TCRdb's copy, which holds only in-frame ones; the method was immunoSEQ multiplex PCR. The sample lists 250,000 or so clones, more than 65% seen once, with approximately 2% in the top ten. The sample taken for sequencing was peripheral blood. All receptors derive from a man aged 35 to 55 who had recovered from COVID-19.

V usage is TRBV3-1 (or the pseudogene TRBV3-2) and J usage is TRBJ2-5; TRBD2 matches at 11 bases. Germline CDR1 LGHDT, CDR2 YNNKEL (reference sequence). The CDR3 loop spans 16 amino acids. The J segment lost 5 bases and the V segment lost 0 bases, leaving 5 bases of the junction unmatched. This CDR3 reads CASSQDLAGGWETQYF. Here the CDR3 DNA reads TGTGCCAGCAGCCAAGATCTAGCGGGAGGATGGGAGACCCAGTACTTC.

The CDR3 sequence is CASSLQGASQPQHF. The CDR3 region has the DNA TGTGCCAGTAGTCTACAGGGGGCTTCTCAGCCCCAGCATTTT. This sequence joins TRBV19 and TRBJ1-5; the match to TRBD1 covers 9 bases. Losses at the gene ends were 5 bases for V and 6 bases for J; bases not matched to a gene: 5. Germline CDR1 and CDR2: LNHDA and SQIVND (reference sequence). This CDR3 is built from 14 residues.

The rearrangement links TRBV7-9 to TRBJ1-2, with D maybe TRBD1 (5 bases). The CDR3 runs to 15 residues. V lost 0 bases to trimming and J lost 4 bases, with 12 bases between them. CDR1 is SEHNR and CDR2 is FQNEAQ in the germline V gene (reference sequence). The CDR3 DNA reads TGTGCCAGCAGCTTAGCCGCAGGGATAAGCTATGGCTACACCTTC. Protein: CASSLAAGISYGYTF. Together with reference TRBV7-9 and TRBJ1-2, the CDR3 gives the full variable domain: DTGVSQNPRHKITKRGQNVTFRCDPISEHNRLYWYRQTLGQGPEFLTYFQNEAQLEKSRLLSDRFSAERPKGSFSTLEIQRTEQGDSAMYLCASSLAAGISYGYTFGSGTRLTVV.

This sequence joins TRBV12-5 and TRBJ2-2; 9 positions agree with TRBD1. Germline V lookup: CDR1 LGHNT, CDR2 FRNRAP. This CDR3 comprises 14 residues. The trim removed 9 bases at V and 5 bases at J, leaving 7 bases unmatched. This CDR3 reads CASGTGFTTGELFF. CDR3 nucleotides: TGTGCTAGCGGGACAGGGTTCACGACCGGGGAGCTGTTTTTT.

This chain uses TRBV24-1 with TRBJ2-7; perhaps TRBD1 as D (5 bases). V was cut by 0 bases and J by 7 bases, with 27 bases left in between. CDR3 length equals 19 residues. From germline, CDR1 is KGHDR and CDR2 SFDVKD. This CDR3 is CATSDLRNRRHPLPGEQYF. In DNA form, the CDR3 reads TGTGCCACCAGTGATTTGCGAAACAGGAGACACCCACTCCCCGGGGAGCAGTACTTC.

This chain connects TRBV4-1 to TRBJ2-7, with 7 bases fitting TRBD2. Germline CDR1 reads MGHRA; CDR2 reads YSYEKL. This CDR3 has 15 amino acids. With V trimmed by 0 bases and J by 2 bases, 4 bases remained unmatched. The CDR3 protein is CASSQEGGRTYEQYF. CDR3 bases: TGCGCCAGCAGCCAAGAGGGAGGGCGTACCTACGAGCAGTACTTC.

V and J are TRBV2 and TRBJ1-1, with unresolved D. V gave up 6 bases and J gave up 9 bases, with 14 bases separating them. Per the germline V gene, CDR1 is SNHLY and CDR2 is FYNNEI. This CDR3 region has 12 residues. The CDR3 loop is CASRLDGGKAFF. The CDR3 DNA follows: TGTGCCAGCAGACTCGACGGAGGTAAAGCTTTCTTT.

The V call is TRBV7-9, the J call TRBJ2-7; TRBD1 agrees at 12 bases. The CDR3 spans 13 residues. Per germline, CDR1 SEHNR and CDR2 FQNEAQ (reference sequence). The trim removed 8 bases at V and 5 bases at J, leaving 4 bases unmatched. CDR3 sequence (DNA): TGTGCCAGCCGCGGGACAGGGGGCAACGAGCAGTACTTC. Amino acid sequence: CASRGTGGNEQYF.

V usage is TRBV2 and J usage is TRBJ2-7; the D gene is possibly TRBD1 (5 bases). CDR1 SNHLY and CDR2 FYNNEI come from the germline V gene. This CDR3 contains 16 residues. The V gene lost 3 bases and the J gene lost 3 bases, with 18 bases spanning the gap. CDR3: CASSDRGRAHGYEQYF. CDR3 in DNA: TGTGCCAGCAGTGACCGAGGCAGGGCGCATGGCTACGAGCAGTACTTC.

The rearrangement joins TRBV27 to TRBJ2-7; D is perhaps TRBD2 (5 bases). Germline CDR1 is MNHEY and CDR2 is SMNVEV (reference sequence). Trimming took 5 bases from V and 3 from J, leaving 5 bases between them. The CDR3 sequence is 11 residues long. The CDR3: CASSRGYEQYF. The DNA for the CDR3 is TGTGCCAGCAGTCGGGGCTACGAGCAGTACTTC.

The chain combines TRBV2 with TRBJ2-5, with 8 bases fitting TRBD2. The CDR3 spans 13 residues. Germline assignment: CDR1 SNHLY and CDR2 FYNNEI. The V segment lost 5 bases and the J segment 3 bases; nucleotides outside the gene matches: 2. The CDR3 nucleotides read TGTGCCAGCAGTTCACTAGCGGAAGAGACCCAGTACTTC. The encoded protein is CASSSLAEETQYF.

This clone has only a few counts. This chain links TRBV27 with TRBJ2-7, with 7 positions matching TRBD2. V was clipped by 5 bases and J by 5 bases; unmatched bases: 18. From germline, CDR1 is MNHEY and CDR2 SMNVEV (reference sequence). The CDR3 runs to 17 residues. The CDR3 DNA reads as TGTGCCAGCAGTCCAGCGGGGTTAGCGGGCATTCAGGACGAGCAGTACTTC. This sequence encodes CASSPAGLAGIQDEQYF.

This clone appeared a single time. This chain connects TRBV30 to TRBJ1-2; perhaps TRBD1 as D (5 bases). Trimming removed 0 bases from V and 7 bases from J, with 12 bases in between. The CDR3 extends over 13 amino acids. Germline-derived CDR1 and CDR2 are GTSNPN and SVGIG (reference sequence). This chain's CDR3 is CAWSVRQTGGYTF. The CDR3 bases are TGTGCCTGGAGTGTGAGACAGACGGGTGGCTACACCTTC.

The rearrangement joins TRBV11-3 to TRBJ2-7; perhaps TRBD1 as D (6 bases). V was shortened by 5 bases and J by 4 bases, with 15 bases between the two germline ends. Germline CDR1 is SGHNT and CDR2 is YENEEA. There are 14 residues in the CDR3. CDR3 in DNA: TGTGCCAGCAGCCCAGGTTTGGGGGCGTACGAGCAGTACTTC. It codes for CASSPGLGAYEQYF.

The CDR3 here is CSVGEGSYPQETQYF. The CDR3, as DNA: TGCAGCGTCGGGGAGGGATCATACCCCCAAGAGACCCAGTACTTC. The rearrangement uses TRBV29-1 and TRBJ2-5; TRBD2 aligns across 7 bases. This CDR3 has 15 residues. Germline-derived CDR1 and CDR2 are SQVTM and ANQGSEA. The junction had 11 bases not matched to a gene; V was cut back by 6 bases and J by 1 base.

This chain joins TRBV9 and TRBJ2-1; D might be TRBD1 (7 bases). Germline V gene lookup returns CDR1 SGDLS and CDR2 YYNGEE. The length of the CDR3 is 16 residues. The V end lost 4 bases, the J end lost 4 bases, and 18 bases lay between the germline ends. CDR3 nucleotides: TGTGCCAGCAGCCGGATAGAGGCAGGGGGGTACAATGAGCAGTTCTTC. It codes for CASSRIEAGGYNEQFF.

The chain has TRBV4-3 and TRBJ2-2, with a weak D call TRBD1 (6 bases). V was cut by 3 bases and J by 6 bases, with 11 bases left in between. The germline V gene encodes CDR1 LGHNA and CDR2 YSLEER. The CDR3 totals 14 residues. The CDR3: CASSHRDTAGELFF. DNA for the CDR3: TGCGCCAGCAGCCACCGGGACACTGCCGGGGAGCTGTTTTTT.

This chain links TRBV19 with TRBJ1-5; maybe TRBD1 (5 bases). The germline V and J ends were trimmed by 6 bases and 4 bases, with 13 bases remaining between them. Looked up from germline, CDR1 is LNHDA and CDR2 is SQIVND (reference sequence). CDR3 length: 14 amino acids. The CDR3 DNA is TGTGCCAGTAGAACACCGGGGGGAAATCAGCCCCAGCATTTT. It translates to CASRTPGGNQPQHF.

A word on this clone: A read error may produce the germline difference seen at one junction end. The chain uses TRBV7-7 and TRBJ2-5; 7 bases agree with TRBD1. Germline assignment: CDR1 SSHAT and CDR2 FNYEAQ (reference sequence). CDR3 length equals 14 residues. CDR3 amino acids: CASSLGTAEETQYF. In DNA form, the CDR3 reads TGTGCTAGCAGCTTGGGGACAGCTGAAGAGACCCAGTACTTC.

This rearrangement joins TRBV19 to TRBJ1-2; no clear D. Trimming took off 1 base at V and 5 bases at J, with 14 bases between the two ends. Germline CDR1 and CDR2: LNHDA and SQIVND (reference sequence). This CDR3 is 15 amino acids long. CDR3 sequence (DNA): TGTGCCAGTAGTATAGTGTACAGTAGTAGGTATGGCTACACCTTC. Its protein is CASSIVYSSRYGYTF.

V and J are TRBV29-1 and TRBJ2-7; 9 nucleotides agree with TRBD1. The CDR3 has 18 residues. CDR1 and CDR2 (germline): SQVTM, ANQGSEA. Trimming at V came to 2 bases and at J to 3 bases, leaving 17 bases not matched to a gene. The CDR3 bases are TGCAGCGTTGAAAACCCACGAGGAGAAGGGACAGGGAACTACGAGCAGTACTTC. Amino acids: CSVENPRGEGTGNYEQYF.

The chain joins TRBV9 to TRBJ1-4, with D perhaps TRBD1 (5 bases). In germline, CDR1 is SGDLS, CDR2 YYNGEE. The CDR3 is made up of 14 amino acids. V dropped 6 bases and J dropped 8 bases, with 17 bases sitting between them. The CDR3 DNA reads TGTGCCAGCACTGGGGGAGGCGACGGGGAAAAACTGTTTTTT. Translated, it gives CASTGGGDGEKLFF.

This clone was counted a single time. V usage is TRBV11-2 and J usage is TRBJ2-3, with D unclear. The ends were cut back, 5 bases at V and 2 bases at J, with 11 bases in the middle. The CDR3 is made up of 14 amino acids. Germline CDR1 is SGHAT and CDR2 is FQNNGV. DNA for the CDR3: TGTGCCAGCAGCCCCGGTCAACCCACAGATACGCAGTATTTT. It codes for CASSPGQPTDTQYF.

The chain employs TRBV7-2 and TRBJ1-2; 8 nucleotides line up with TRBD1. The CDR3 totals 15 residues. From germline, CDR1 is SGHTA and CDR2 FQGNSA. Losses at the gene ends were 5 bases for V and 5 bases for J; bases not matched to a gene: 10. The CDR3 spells CASSPFGQGVYGYTF. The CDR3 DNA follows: TGTGCCAGCAGCCCTTTTGGACAGGGTGTTTATGGCTACACCTTC.

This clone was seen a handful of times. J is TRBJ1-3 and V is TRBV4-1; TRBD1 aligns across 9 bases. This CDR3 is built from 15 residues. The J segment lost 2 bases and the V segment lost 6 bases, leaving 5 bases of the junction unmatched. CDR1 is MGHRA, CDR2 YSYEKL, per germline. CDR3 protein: CASREQGAAGNTIYF. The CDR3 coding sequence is TGCGCCAGCAGAGAACAGGGGGCGGCTGGAAACACCATATATTTT.

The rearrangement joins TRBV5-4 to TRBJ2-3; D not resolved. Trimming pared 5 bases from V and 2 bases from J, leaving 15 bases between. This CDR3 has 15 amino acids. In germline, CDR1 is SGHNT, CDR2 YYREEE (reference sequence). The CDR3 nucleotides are TGTGCCAGCAGGCCTGACTTCGAGTCCACAGATACGCAGTATTTT. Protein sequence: CASRPDFESTDTQYF.

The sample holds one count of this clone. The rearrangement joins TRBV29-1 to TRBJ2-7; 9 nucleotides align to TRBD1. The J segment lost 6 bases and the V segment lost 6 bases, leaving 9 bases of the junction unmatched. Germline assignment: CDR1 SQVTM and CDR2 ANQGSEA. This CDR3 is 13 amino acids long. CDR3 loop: CSVMDRGSLEQYF. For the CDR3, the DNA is TGCAGCGTAATGGACAGGGGATCCCTCGAGCAGTACTTC.

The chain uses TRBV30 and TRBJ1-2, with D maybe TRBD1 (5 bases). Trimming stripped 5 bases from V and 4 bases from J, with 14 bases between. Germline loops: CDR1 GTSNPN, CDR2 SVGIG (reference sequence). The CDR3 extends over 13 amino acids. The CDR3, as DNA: TGTGCCTGGGGTGAGCAGGGAAGCTATGGCTACACCTTC. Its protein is CAWGEQGSYGYTF.

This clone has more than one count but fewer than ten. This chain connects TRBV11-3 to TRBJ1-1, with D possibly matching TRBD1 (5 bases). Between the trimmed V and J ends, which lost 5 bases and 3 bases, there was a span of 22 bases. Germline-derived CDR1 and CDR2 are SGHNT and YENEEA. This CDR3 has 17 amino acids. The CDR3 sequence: CASSLGGAGIEHTEAFF. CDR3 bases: TGTGCCAGCAGCCTAGGTGGGGCAGGGATTGAACACACTGAAGCTTTCTTT.

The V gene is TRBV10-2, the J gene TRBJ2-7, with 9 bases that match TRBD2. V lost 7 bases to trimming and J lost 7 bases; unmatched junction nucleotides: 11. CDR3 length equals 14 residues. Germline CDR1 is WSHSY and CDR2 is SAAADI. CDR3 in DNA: TGCGCCAGCACCTGGACTAGCGACGTTAAAGAGCAGTACTTC. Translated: CASTWTSDVKEQYF.